The present TCR beta chain was sequenced within a study of cytomegalovirus exposure and HLA in healthy donors. Study-wide background: Of several hundred genotyped donors, roughly 80% clustered with self-reported Caucasian donors.

Overall study results and limits: Per a later analysis, 15,000 to 20,000 TCR beta sequences showed association with HLA alleles at 0.05 false discovery rate.

Germline CDR1 is SGDLS and CDR2 is YYNGEE. Deletions cut 0 bases from V and 6 bases from J, with 7 bases between. The CDR3 covers 12 residues. The PCR contained 60 Vbeta and 13 Jbeta primers. Some clones are missing from TCRdb's copy, which holds only in-frame ones; the method was immunoSEQ multiplex PCR. The table lists 100,000 to 120,000 clones, approximately 79% of them singletons. A remark on this clone: Its antigen is as yet unknown.

The J gene is TRBJ2-7, the V gene TRBV9, with D uncertain. The sample consisted of PBMCs. This sequence was found in a man younger than 45 in good health and CMV-seropositive. The DNA of the CDR3 is TGTGCCAGCAGCGTAGATTCCGGCGAGCAGTACTTC. This sequence encodes CASSVDSGEQYF.